This T cell receptor beta chain is from a study of T cell repertoires in cytomegalovirus infection. Overall study context: HLA-C-restricted CMV epitopes, recently identified, and well-studied HLA-B-restricted ones were used by the study. Matching HLA type and CMV infection were both indicated by public TCR beta signatures.

The study's findings and limits: Predominance within the ex vivo response was attributable to HLA-C-restricted CMV-specific TCR beta clonotypes.

TCRdb used MiXCR to reprocess the reads, holding one entry per CDR3 protein. The sample has a few hundred thousand distinct CDR3 sequences; roughly 42% are singletons. Of note for this clonotype: Its antigen remains unidentified.

The sample here was cultured PBMCs, taken from culture after CMV antigen stimulation. The sequence came from a human donor in good health (CMV status not recorded). Some clones in this sample may be carry-over from other donors' samples.

The CDR3 DNA reads TGTGCCAGCAGCGCTCCAACAGGTCGTGTAGCCAAAAACATTCAGTACTTC. Amino acids: CASSAPTGRVAKNIQYF. V and J are TRBV7-9 and TRBJ2-4, with a weak D call TRBD1 (5 bases). Germline CDR1 SEHNR, CDR2 FQNEAQ (reference sequence). This CDR3 is 17 amino acids long. The V gene lost 5 bases and the J gene lost 0 bases, with 17 bases spanning the gap.